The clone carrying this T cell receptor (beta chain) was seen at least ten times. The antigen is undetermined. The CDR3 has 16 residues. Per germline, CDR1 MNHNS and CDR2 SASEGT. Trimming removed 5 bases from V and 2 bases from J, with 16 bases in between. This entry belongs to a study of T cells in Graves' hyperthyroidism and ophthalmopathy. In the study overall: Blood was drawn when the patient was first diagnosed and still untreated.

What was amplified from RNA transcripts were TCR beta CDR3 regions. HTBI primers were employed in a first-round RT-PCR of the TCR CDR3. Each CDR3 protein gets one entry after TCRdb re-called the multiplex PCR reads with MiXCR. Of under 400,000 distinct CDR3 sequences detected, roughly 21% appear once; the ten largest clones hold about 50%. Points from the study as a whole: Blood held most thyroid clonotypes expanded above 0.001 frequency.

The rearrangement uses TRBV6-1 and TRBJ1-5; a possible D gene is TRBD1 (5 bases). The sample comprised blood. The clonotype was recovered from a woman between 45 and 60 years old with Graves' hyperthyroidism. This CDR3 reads CASSPQVRLRNQPQHF. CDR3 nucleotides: TGTGCCAGCAGTCCACAGGTGAGACTGCGCAATCAGCCCCAGCATTTT.